This T cell receptor (beta chain) was observed in a study of shared clonotypes between healthy human individuals. Study at large: The plates for each donor numbered three CD4 naive, three CD4 memory, two CD8 naive and one CD8 memory.

Using immunoSEQ multiplex PCR, the repertoire was profiled, and TCRdb retains in-frame clones only, with some absent. The sample shows around 2,000,000 clones, 95% of them seen only once. V was clipped by 2 bases and J by 6 bases, with 11 bases between them. Germline CDR1 reads MNHNS; CDR2 reads SASEGT. The CDR3 length is 13 residues. Concerning this clone itself: What it binds is unknown.

General observations from the study: Relative to clonotypes present in all four donors, those not shared had lower generation probabilities.

The V gene is TRBV6-1, the J gene TRBJ2-7, with a weak D call TRBD2 (5 bases). Sequenced sample: naive CD4+ T cells sorted from blood. Described subset: CD45RA+ positively selected. This TCR was recovered from a man in his late teens or twenties in good health. CDR3: CASSEIRRTEQYF. The CDR3 DNA sequence: TGTGCCAGCAGTGAAATCAGGAGGACCGAGCAGTACTTC.